The present T cell receptor (beta chain) was sequenced within a study of T cells in Graves' hyperthyroidism and ophthalmopathy. It was RNA transcripts that yielded the amplified TCR beta CDR3 regions. Initially, a first-round RT-PCR of the TCR CDR3 employed the HTBI primer set. One entry per CDR3 protein results from TCRdb running MiXCR on the multiplex PCR reads. Of a few hundred thousand distinct CDR3 sequences listed, 17% were seen once; the top ten hold under 20%. This clonotype occurred many times. The CDR3 extends over 14 amino acids. The V segment lost 7 bases and the J segment 7 bases; nucleotides outside the gene matches: 11. Germline CDR1 is GTSNPN and CDR2 is SVGIG (reference sequence).

Sequenced: blood. The chain carries TRBV30 and TRBJ2-1, with 9 bases that match TRBD1. This receptor was taken from a woman aged 18-35 years with Graves' ophthalmopathy. The CDR3 DNA sequence: TGTGCCTCCAACGGCGACAGGGGGAGTAATGAGCAGTTCTTC. As protein: CASNGDRGSNEQFF.